The clone carrying this TCR beta chain has a single count. Its antigen is unidentified. The PCR ran on 60 Vbeta and 13 Jbeta primers. How the authors handled the data: In a later analysis, the count reached about 80 million unique TCR beta chains, with 10 million to 14 million shared. Clones were sequenced by immunoSEQ multiplex PCR, and TCRdb holds only the in-frame ones, with some missing. V, J and clone size are those of that table, while D and trimming were read from the DNA. The sample has approximately 180,000 clones; about four fifths are singletons. Germline V gene data show CDR1 as SQVTM and CDR2 as ANQGSEA. The CDR3 loop spans 13 amino acids. V dropped 5 bases and J dropped 2 bases, with 10 bases sitting between them. The data belong to a study of cytomegalovirus exposure and HLA in healthy donors. General study results and limits: A likely sequencing artifact accounted for one observed cluster of highly shared sequence variants.

This chain uses TRBV29-1 with TRBJ1-3; D not certain. This receptor was obtained from a man aged 18 to 30 in good health and CMV-seronegative. Sequenced: PBMCs. CDR3 DNA sequence: TGCAGCGTTTGGAGGCCCGCTGGAAACACCATATATTTT. This codes for CSVWRPAGNTIYF.